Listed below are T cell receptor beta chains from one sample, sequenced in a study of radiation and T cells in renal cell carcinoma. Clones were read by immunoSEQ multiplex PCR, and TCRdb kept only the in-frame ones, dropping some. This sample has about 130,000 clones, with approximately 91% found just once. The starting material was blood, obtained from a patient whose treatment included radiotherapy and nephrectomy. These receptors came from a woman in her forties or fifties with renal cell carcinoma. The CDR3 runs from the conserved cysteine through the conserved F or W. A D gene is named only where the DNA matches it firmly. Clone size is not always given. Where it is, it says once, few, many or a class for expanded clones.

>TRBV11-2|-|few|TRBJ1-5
CASSSGGGQPQHF
TGTGCCAGCAGTAGTGGGGGAGGCCAGCCCCAGCATTTT
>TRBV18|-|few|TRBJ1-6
CASSADNSPLHF
TGTGCCAGCTCGGCGGATAATTCACCCCTCCACTTT
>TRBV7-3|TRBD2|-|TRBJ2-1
CASSLTPGLAGEQFF
TGTGCCAGCAGCTTAACACCGGGACTAGCGGGAGAGCAGTTCTTC
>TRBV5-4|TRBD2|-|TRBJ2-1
CASNLAGGRGEQFF
TGTGCCAGCAACCTAGCGGGGGGAAGGGGAGAGCAGTTCTTC
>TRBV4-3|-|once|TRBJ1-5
CASSQDLGASQPQHF
TGCGCCAGCAGCCAAGATTTAGGGGCAAGTCAGCCCCAGCATTTT
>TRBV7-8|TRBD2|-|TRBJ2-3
CASSSLAGKGTDTQYF
TGTGCCAGCAGCTCACTAGCGGGGAAGGGCACAGATACGCAGTATTTT
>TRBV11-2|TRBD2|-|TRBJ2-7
CASSLGLAGRDEQYF
TGTGCCAGCAGCTTAGGGTTAGCGGGGAGGGACGAGCAGTACTTC
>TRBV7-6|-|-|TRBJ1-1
CASSLNGANTEAFF
TGTGCCAGCAGCTTGAACGGTGCGAACACTGAAGCTTTCTTT
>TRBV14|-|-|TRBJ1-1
CASSQGRLSEAFF
TGTGCCAGCAGCCAGGGTCGGCTCTCTGAAGCTTTCTTT
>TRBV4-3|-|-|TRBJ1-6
CASSQDRGLPLHF
TGCGCCAGCAGCCAAGACAGGGGTCTACCCCTCCACTTT
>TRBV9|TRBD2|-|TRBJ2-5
CASSVRTSGGQETQYF
TGTGCCAGCAGCGTCCGGACTAGCGGGGGGCAAGAGACCCAGTACTTC
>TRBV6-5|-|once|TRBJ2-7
CASSYSKGSSYEQYF
TGTGCCAGCAGTTACTCGAAGGGCAGTTCCTACGAGCAGTACTTC
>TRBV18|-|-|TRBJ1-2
CASSLQGSYTF
TGTGCCAGCTCACTTCAGGGGAGTTACACCTTC
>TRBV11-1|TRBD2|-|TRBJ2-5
CASSISGGAEETQYF
TGTGCCAGCAGCATCAGCGGGGGGGCAGAAGAGACCCAGTACTTC
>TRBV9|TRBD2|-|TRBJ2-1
CASSALAAGGNEQFF
TGTGCCAGCAGCGCCCTAGCGGCTGGGGGGAATGAGCAGTTCTTC
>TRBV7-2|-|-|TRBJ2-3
CASSRPDDTQYF
TGTGCCAGCAGCCGACCCGACGATACGCAGTATTTT
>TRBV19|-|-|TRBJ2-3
CASSAPGRPSTDTQYF
TGTGCCAGTAGTGCCCCGGGACGGCCTAGCACAGATACGCAGTATTTT
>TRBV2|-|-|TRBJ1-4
CASRSQGGMLKKLFF
TGTGCCAGCAGATCCCAGGGAGGAATGTTGAAAAAACTGTTTTTT
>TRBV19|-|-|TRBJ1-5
CASGHFNSNQPQHF
TGTGCCAGCGGACACTTCAATAGCAATCAGCCCCAGCATTTT
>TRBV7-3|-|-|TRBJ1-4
CASSLGGNEKLFF
TGTGCCAGCAGCTTAGGGGGGAATGAAAAACTGTTTTTT
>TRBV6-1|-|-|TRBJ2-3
CASRPAAGPTDTQYF
TGTGCCAGCAGACCCGCGGCGGGCCCCACAGATACGCAGTATTTT
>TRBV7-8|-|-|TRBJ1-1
CASRGVRGSSTEAFF
TGTGCCAGCAGGGGAGTAAGGGGGTCGAGCACTGAAGCTTTCTTT